The rows below give T cell receptor beta chains drawn from one sample of a study of T cells in Graves' hyperthyroidism and ophthalmopathy. MiXCR, applied by TCRdb to the multiplex PCR reads, yields one record per CDR3 protein. The data contain a few hundred thousand distinct CDR3 sequences, 15% to 17% of them singletons. Sequenced sample: blood. The receptors come from a woman aged 30 to 39 with Graves' hyperthyroidism. CDR3s include the opening cysteine and the closing phenylalanine or tryptophan. Fields, in order: CDR3 protein, CDR3 DNA, D gene, J gene, V gene, clone size. A D gene is named only where the DNA matches it firmly. A clone size is listed for some rows: how often the clone was seen (once, few, many), or a class if it is expanded.

CDR3: CASRRVSGANVLTF
DNA: TGTGCCAGCAGACGTGTGTCTGGGGCCAACGTCCTGACTTTC
D: -
J: TRBJ2-6
V: TRBV28
size: -

CDR3: CASSHPGAYEQYF
DNA: TGTGCCAGCAGCCACCCGGGGGCCTACGAGCAGTACTTC
D: -
J: TRBJ2-7
V: TRBV6-1
size: many

CDR3: CASSPLAGGNTGELFF
DNA: TGTGCCAGCAGCCCTTTAGCGGGAGGGAACACCGGGGAGCTGTTTTTT
D: TRBD2
J: TRBJ2-2
V: TRBV27
size: -

CDR3: CASSSGTGIGELFF
DNA: TGTGCCAGCAGCTCCGGGACAGGGATCGGGGAGCTGTTTTTT
D: TRBD1
J: TRBJ2-2
V: TRBV5-6
size: -

CDR3: CSASGITIHNEQFF
DNA: TGCAGTGCTAGCGGGATAACGATTCACAATGAGCAGTTCTTC
D: -
J: TRBJ2-1
V: TRBV20-1
size: many

CDR3: CASRQGSGKYNEQFF
DNA: TGTGCCAGCAGGCAGGGTAGCGGGAAATACAATGAGCAGTTCTTC
D: TRBD2
J: TRBJ2-1
V: TRBV6-1
size: -

CDR3: CASSSLTGGGNTGELFF
DNA: TGTGCCAGCAGTTCTCTGACCGGAGGGGGTAACACCGGGGAGCTGTTTTTT
D: -
J: TRBJ2-2
V: TRBV12-3/TRBV12-4
size: many

CDR3: CAISQTTLSINEQFF
DNA: TGTGCCATCAGCCAAACTACCCTGTCCATCAATGAGCAGTTCTTC
D: -
J: TRBJ2-1
V: TRBV10-3
size: few

CDR3: CAWSLFTDYEQYF
DNA: TGTGCCTGGAGCCTGTTCACCGACTACGAGCAGTACTTC
D: -
J: TRBJ2-7
V: TRBV30
size: -

CDR3: CASSPPGRAYGYTF
DNA: TGTGCCAGCAGCCCGCCCGGGAGGGCCTATGGCTACACCTTC
D: -
J: TRBJ1-2
V: TRBV2
size: many

CDR3: CASSLVGGGHTEAFF
DNA: TGTGCCAGCAGCTTAGTTGGCGGGGGGCACACTGAAGCTTTCTTT
D: -
J: TRBJ1-1
V: TRBV7-9
size: few

CDR3: CATSDPGEDTYEQYF
DNA: TGTGCCACCAGTGATCCAGGGGAGGATACCTACGAGCAGTACTTC
D: -
J: TRBJ2-7
V: TRBV24-1
size: many

CDR3: CASSYPGAEGYTF
DNA: TGTGCCAGCAGTTACCCGGGGGCGGAGGGCTACACCTTC
D: -
J: TRBJ1-2
V: TRBV6-5
size: many

CDR3: CASGLVPGLASYEQYF
DNA: TGTGCTAGTGGTTTGGTCCCGGGACTAGCGAGTTACGAGCAGTACTTC
D: TRBD2
J: TRBJ2-7
V: TRBV12-5
size: -

CDR3: CAIIPRNGEAFF
DNA: TGTGCCATCATTCCACGGAACGGTGAAGCTTTCTTT
D: -
J: TRBJ1-1
V: TRBV28
size: many

CDR3: CASNGGAEDTQYF
DNA: TGCGCCAGCAATGGGGGGGCAGAAGATACGCAGTATTTT
D: -
J: TRBJ2-3
V: TRBV10-1
size: few

CDR3: CASSQSTDRPTDTQYF
DNA: TGTGCCAGCAGCCAATCAACCGACAGACCCACAGATACGCAGTATTTT
D: -
J: TRBJ2-3
V: TRBV13
size: many

CDR3: CSTQTSEPYEQYF
DNA: TGCAGTACCCAGACTAGCGAACCCTACGAGCAGTACTTC
D: TRBD2
J: TRBJ2-7
V: TRBV20-1
size: many

CDR3: CSAWGGWDDSYNEQFF
DNA: TGCAGTGCTTGGGGGGGTTGGGATGACTCCTACAATGAGCAGTTCTTC
D: TRBD2
J: TRBJ2-1
V: TRBV20-1
size: few

CDR3: CASSSTTGNLAGMHTYEQYF
DNA: TGTGCCAGCAGCTCCACGACAGGGAATTTAGCGGGGATGCACACCTACGAGCAGTACTTC
D: -
J: TRBJ2-7
V: TRBV7-9
size: few

CDR3: CASSLMYSGNDEQYF
DNA: TGTGCCAGCAGCTTGATGTATAGCGGGAACGACGAGCAGTACTTC
D: TRBD2
J: TRBJ2-7
V: TRBV5-4
size: many

CDR3: CASRKDTIPTDTQYF
DNA: TGTGCCAGCAGGAAGGACACTATACCCACAGATACGCAGTATTTT
D: -
J: TRBJ2-3
V: TRBV6-1
size: few

CDR3: CAWSRKPGQGIYEQYF
DNA: TGTGCCTGGAGTAGAAAACCGGGACAGGGGATCTACGAGCAGTACTTC
D: TRBD1
J: TRBJ2-7
V: TRBV30
size: few

CDR3: CASSLAQPGHTQYF
DNA: TGTGCCAGCAGTTTAGCTCAACCGGGGCATACGCAGTATTTT
D: -
J: TRBJ2-3
V: TRBV28
size: -

CDR3: CASSQGGSSSNQPQHF
DNA: TGCGCCAGCAGCCAAGGTGGCAGTTCCAGCAATCAGCCCCAGCATTTT
D: -
J: TRBJ1-5
V: TRBV4-1
size: many

CDR3: CAISERGGDDEQFF
DNA: TGTGCCATCAGTGAGCGAGGAGGGGACGATGAGCAGTTCTTC
D: -
J: TRBJ2-1
V: TRBV10-3
size: few

CDR3: CASSSGTASSYNSPLHF
DNA: TGCGCCAGCAGCTCGGGGACGGCGAGCTCCTATAATTCACCCCTCCACTTT
D: -
J: TRBJ1-6
V: TRBV5-1
size: -

CDR3: CAGFSSYNEQFF
DNA: TGTGCCGGTTTTAGCTCCTACAATGAGCAGTTCTTC
D: -
J: TRBJ2-1
V: TRBV2
size: many

CDR3: CSASQLAGRLSDEQFF
DNA: TGCAGTGCTAGCCAGTTAGCGGGGAGACTTAGCGATGAGCAGTTCTTC
D: TRBD2
J: TRBJ2-1
V: TRBV20-1
size: many

CDR3: CASSLFPSGPYNEQFF
DNA: TGTGCCAGCAGCTTATTCCCTAGCGGCCCTTACAATGAGCAGTTCTTC
D: TRBD2
J: TRBJ2-1
V: TRBV7-6
size: many

CDR3: CASMGLAGANTQYF
DNA: TGTGCCAGTATGGGACTAGCGGGAGCAAATACGCAGTATTTT
D: TRBD2
J: TRBJ2-3
V: TRBV19
size: few

CDR3: CAWSTRQGWTQYF
DNA: TGTGCCTGGAGTACCCGACAGGGGTGGACCCAGTACTTC
D: TRBD1
J: TRBJ2-5
V: TRBV30
size: many

CDR3: CSANPGTSGADTQYF
DNA: TGCAGTGCTAACCCTGGGACTAGCGGGGCAGATACGCAGTATTTT
D: TRBD2
J: TRBJ2-3
V: TRBV20-1
size: many

CDR3: CASSLNRGIEAFF
DNA: TGTGCCAGCAGTTTAAACAGGGGGATTGAAGCTTTCTTT
D: TRBD1
J: TRBJ1-1
V: TRBV27
size: many

CDR3: CSVGQGKAYEQYF
DNA: TGCAGCGTCGGACAGGGGAAGGCTTACGAGCAGTACTTC
D: TRBD1
J: TRBJ2-7
V: TRBV29-1
size: many

CDR3: CASSQATQETQYF
DNA: TGTGCCAGCAGCCAGGCCACTCAAGAGACCCAGTACTTC
D: -
J: TRBJ2-5
V: TRBV3-1
size: many

CDR3: CASSEIAGVGNEQFF
DNA: TGTGCCAGCAGTGAAATAGCGGGAGTAGGCAATGAGCAGTTCTTC
D: TRBD2
J: TRBJ2-1
V: TRBV6-1
size: few

CDR3: CASSAAFF
DNA: TGTGCCAGCAGTGCCGCTTTCTTT
D: -
J: TRBJ1-1
V: TRBV2
size: many